The 25 T cell receptor beta chains below were found in one sample sequenced in a study of blood T cell repertoires in COVID-19. Here immunoSEQ multiplex PCR was the method, and the copy in TCRdb shows in-frame clones only, minus some. The sample lists approximately 470,000 clones, approximately 83% occurring once. Sequencing was done on a sample of peripheral blood. The receptor set was obtained from a human donor in a cohort sampled during active COVID-19.

The V call is TRBV4-3, the J call TRBJ2-3, with a tentative D call TRBD2 (6 bases). The CDR3 loop spans 14 amino acids. The V end was cut by 3 bases, the J end by 2 bases, with 9 bases between. The V gene's germline CDR1 is LGHNA and CDR2 YSLEER. CDR3 sequence: CASSHSGLTDTQYF. The CDR3 bases are TGCGCCAGCAGCCATAGCGGCCTCACAGATACGCAGTATTTT.

The chain employs TRBV15 and TRBJ2-3, with a tentative D call TRBD1 (5 bases). The CDR3 length is 15 residues. Germline loops: CDR1 LNHNV, CDR2 YYDKDF (reference sequence). V lost 3 bases and J lost 1, with 11 bases in between. Here the CDR3 DNA reads TGTGCCACCAGCAGGACAGTGTCCGGCACAGATACGCAGTATTTT. Translating gives CATSRTVSGTDTQYF.

The chain is built from TRBV5-1 and TRBJ2-7; 9 bases match TRBD1. The germline V gene has CDR1 SGHRS and CDR2 YFSETQ. Trimming took 0 bases from V and 5 from J; bases not matched to a gene: 9. This CDR3 has 16 residues. The CDR3 bases are TGCGCCAGCAGCTTGGTACAGGGGGCTCTCAAAGACGAGCAGTACTTC. It yields the protein CASSLVQGALKDEQYF.

The chain recombines TRBV12-1 with TRBJ1-2; TRBD1, the table's D call, lacks a check against the DNA. TRBV12-1 is termed a pseudogene. The CDR3 length is 15 residues. CDR3 nucleotide sequence: TGTGCCAGCAGCTCACAGGGGTGTCTATATGATGGCTACACCTTC. Translated: CASSSQGCLYDGYTF.

This clone was counted once. One end of the junction varies from germline; a read error may be responsible. This chain connects TRBV7-7 to TRBJ2-5; 9 bases fit TRBD1. CDR1 is SSHAT, CDR2 FNYEAQ, per germline (reference sequence). The CDR3 covers 15 residues. The CDR3 loop is CASSLEGTGNAAQYF. In DNA, the CDR3 is TGTGCTAGCAGCTTAGAAGGGACAGGGAATGCGGCCCAGTACTTC.

Notes on this clone: The same CDR3 is also encoded by other DNA sequences in this sample. The chain employs TRBV5-8 and TRBJ2-3; possibly TRBD1 for D (6 bases). Germline values: CDR1 SGHTS, CDR2 YDEGEE. The germline V and J ends were trimmed by 2 bases and 4 bases, with 11 bases remaining between them. This CDR3 has 14 amino acids. The CDR3 region is CASSLRQAPDTQYF. The CDR3 DNA is TGTGCCAGCAGCTTAAGACAGGCCCCAGATACGCAGTATTTT.

The chain uses TRBV4-3 and TRBJ1-5, with 7 bases that match TRBD1. In germline, CDR1 is LGHNA, CDR2 YSLEER. The CDR3 totals 15 residues. V lost 3 bases and J lost 2; bases outside the gene matches: 4. In DNA form, the CDR3 reads TGCGCCAGCAGCCAGGGAACAGGGGGCAATCAGCCCCAGCATTTT. This encodes CASSQGTGGNQPQHF.

This rearrangement joins TRBV7-2 to TRBJ2-7; weak D call: TRBD2 (5 bases). The V gene's germline CDR1 is SGHTA and CDR2 FQGNSA. Between the trimmed V and J ends, which lost 2 bases and 6 bases, there was a span of 11 bases. The CDR3 spans 13 residues. The CDR3 DNA reads as TGTGCCAGCAGCTTACAAAGGGAGACCGAGCAGTACTTC. Amino acid sequence: CASSLQRETEQYF.

V usage is TRBV18 and J usage is TRBJ2-7; D may be TRBD1 (7 bases). This CDR3 is built from 18 residues. Trimming shortened V by 4 bases and J by 3 bases, and 25 bases separated the two germline ends. Looked up from germline, CDR1 is KGHSH and CDR2 is LQKENI. The CDR3 bases are TGTGCCAGCTCACTAGGATCGGGGGACAGAGCTTTCTACTACGAGCAGTACTTC. As protein: CASSLGSGDRAFYYEQYF.

This sequence joins TRBV21-1 and TRBJ1-2; the listed D gene, TRBD1, was not tested against the DNA. TRBV21-1 is reported as a pseudogene. The CDR3 runs to 13 residues. Here the CDR3 reads CARPKTGEYGYTF. The DNA of the CDR3 is TGTGCCAGACCTAAGACAGGGGAATATGGCTACACCTTC.

This clone has only a few counts. This sequence joins TRBV2 and TRBJ1-5; 8 bases are a match to TRBD1. The CDR3 is made up of 14 amino acids. V was clipped by 4 bases and J by 2 bases; unmatched bases: 1. Germline CDR1 and CDR2: SNHLY and FYNNEI. CDR3 sequence: CASSGTGRNQPQHF. CDR3 DNA sequence: TGTGCCAGCAGTGGGACAGGGCGCAATCAGCCCCAGCATTTT. Using reference TRBV2 and TRBJ1-5 for the parts outside the CDR3, the full variable domain is EPEVTQTPSHQVTQMGQEVILRCVPISNHLYFYWYRQILGQKVEFLVSFYNNEISEKSEIFDDQFSVERPDGSNFTLKIRSTKLEDSAMYFCASSGTGRNQPQHFGDGTRLSIL.

This chain links TRBV5-1 with TRBJ2-7; 10 nucleotides agree with TRBD2. This CDR3 contains 15 residues. Germline V gene data show CDR1 as SGHRS and CDR2 as YFSETQ. Trimming at V came to 0 bases and at J to 2 bases, leaving 2 bases not matched to a gene. CDR3 region: CASSLALAGAYEQYF. CDR3 in DNA: TGCGCCAGCAGCTTGGCCCTAGCGGGAGCCTACGAGCAGTACTTC.

The chain has TRBV7-6 and TRBJ2-7, with D tentatively TRBD2 (6 bases). CDR3 length: 14 amino acids. V lost 1 base and J lost 3, with 10 bases in between. Germline V gene data show CDR1 as SGHVS and CDR2 as FNYEAQ. The CDR3: CASSLDGSIYEQYF. The CDR3 bases are TGTGCCAGCAGCTTAGACGGGAGTATCTACGAGCAGTACTTC.

The chain combines TRBV18 with TRBJ1-2, with D possibly matching TRBD1 (5 bases). The V gene's germline CDR1 is KGHSH and CDR2 LQKENI. With 3 bases removed from V and 10 bases from J, the gap between germline ends came to 15 bases. This CDR3 comprises 13 residues. CDR3 coding DNA: TGTGCCAGCTCACCTGGGGCGGTCAGTGTCTACACCTTC. Its protein product is CASSPGAVSVYTF.

V and J are TRBV7-2 and TRBJ2-7, with TRBD1 as a possible D gene (5 bases). The germline gives CDR1 SGHTA, CDR2 FQGNSA. CDR3 size: 15 residues. Trimming took off 3 bases at V and 0 bases at J, with 12 bases between the two ends. CDR3 sequence reads: CASSFSTVRSYEQYF. Written as DNA, the CDR3 is TGTGCCAGCAGCTTTTCGACAGTTCGCTCCTACGAGCAGTACTTC.

Only a few counts were recorded for this clone. The chain uses TRBV3-1 (or the pseudogene TRBV3-2) and TRBJ2-3, with D hard to call. V was trimmed by 5 bases and J by 1 base, leaving 10 bases between them. From germline, CDR1 is LGHDT and CDR2 YNNKEL (reference sequence). This CDR3 comprises 14 residues. Here the CDR3 reads CASSAEWRTDTQYF. The CDR3 nucleotides read TGTGCCAGCAGCGCGGAGTGGCGCACAGATACGCAGTATTTT.

The chain has TRBV7-8 and TRBJ1-2, with D possibly matching TRBD1 (6 bases). With 1 base removed from V and 2 bases from J, the gap between germline ends came to 11 bases. The CDR3 is made up of 15 amino acids. Germline-derived CDR1 and CDR2 are SGHVS and FQNEAQ. The chain's CDR3 is CASSLGRGENYGYTF. Written as DNA, the CDR3 is TGTGCCAGCAGCTTAGGCAGGGGAGAGAACTATGGCTACACCTTC.

The rearrangement links TRBV7-8 to TRBJ1-4; 9 positions match TRBD1. The CDR3 extends over 16 amino acids. Germline CDR1 reads SGHVS; CDR2 reads FQNEAQ. Trimming took 1 base from V and 8 from J; bases not matched to a gene: 8. The CDR3 DNA reads as TGTGCCAGCAGCTTAGTCAACAGGGGGCTTAGAGAAAAACTGTTTTTT. Protein product: CASSLVNRGLREKLFF. Looking up the rest from reference TRBV7-8 and TRBJ1-4 gives the full variable domain: GAGVSQSPRYKVAKRGQDVALRCDPISGHVSLFWYQQALGQGPEFLTYFQNEAQLDKSGLPSDRFFAERPEGSVSTLKIQRTQQEDSAVYLCASSLVNRGLREKLFFGSGTQLSVL.

The table lists this clone with a count of one. This chain joins TRBV7-9 and TRBJ1-4; the D gene is possibly TRBD1 (5 bases). Deletions cut 5 bases from V and 1 base from J, with 14 bases between. This CDR3 has 16 amino acids. Germline V gene sequence: CDR1 SEHNR, CDR2 FQNEAQ (reference sequence). The CDR3 sequence is CASSPTAGLTNEKLFF. CDR3 coding DNA: TGTGCCAGCAGCCCCACGGCAGGGCTAACTAATGAAAAACTGTTTTTT.

This chain uses TRBV15 with TRBJ1-1; 10 positions agree with TRBD1. V gave up 4 bases and J gave up 4 bases; unmatched junction bases: 3. Germline CDR1 and CDR2: LNHNV and YYDKDF (reference sequence). This CDR3 is built from 14 residues. The CDR3 reads CATSKRDRGTEAFF. CDR3 nucleotides: TGTGCCACCAGCAAGCGGGACAGGGGCACTGAAGCTTTCTTT.

The rearrangement uses TRBV10-1 and TRBJ2-2; 7 positions agree with TRBD1. Germline V gene sequence: CDR1 WNHNN, CDR2 SYGVQD (reference sequence). Germline trimming cut 4 bases from V and 6 bases from J; bases unmatched to any gene: 8. CDR3 length: 15 residues. The CDR3 sequence: CASSAADREAGELFF. As DNA, the CDR3 is TGCGCCAGCAGTGCGGCCGACAGGGAAGCCGGGGAGCTGTTTTTT.

This chain uses TRBV14 with TRBJ1-4; D gene unclear. The germline V gene encodes CDR1 SGHDN and CDR2 FVKESK. The CDR3 runs to 13 residues. The V gene lost 0 bases and the J gene lost 7 bases, with 6 bases spanning the gap. As DNA, the CDR3 is TGTGCCAGCAGCCAAGATTTCGGTGAAAAACTGTTTTTT. The encoded protein is CASSQDFGEKLFF.

The chain is built from TRBV2 and TRBJ2-1; tentatively, D is TRBD2 (5 bases). This CDR3 spans 14 amino acids. V lost 4 bases to trimming and J lost 4 bases, with 11 bases between them. CDR1 and CDR2 from the germline V gene are SNHLY and FYNNEI. CDR3 coding DNA: TGTGCCAGCAGTGCCCTAACGGGGTACAATGAGCAGTTCTTC. Translation gives CASSALTGYNEQFF.

This chain joins TRBV19 and TRBJ1-5; tentatively, D is TRBD1 (6 bases). The CDR3 has 15 amino acids. Germline CDR1 and CDR2: LNHDA and SQIVND (reference sequence). V was trimmed by 4 bases and J by 6 bases, leaving 16 bases between them. Here the CDR3 reads CASSRPLNRVQPQHF. CDR3 in DNA: TGTGCCAGTAGTAGACCCCTCAACAGGGTTCAGCCCCAGCATTTT.

This clone was seen once. The chain is built from TRBV2 and TRBJ2-7, with a tentative D call TRBD2 (6 bases). Germline CDR1 is SNHLY and CDR2 is FYNNEI. The CDR3 length is 14 residues. Trimming stripped 4 bases from V and 4 bases from J, with 14 bases between. CDR3 nucleotides: TGTGCCAGCAGTGTACGCGGGATCAGGTACGAGCAGTACTTC. It yields the protein CASSVRGIRYEQYF.